The clone carrying this T cell receptor (beta chain) was found a few times. The sample originates from a study of CD8+ T cells in alopecia areata. Trimming at V came to 5 bases and at J to 0 bases, leaving 3 bases not matched to a gene. This CDR3 is built from 15 residues. Germline V gives CDR1 SQVTM, CDR2 ANQGSEA. It was cDNA, reverse transcribed from extracted RNA, that served as the sequencing template. Measured with immunoSEQ multiplex PCR; TCRdb has only the in-frame clones, and not every one. The table has fewer than 100,000 clones, about 45% seen once. The origin of this receptor is a human donor with alopecia areata. Material: CD4+ T cells sorted from blood. The gene calls are TRBV29-1 and TRBJ1-6, with 8 bases aligning to TRBD1. The CDR3 DNA follows: TGCAGCGTTACACAGGGGGACTCCTATAATTCACCCCTCCACTTT. Translating it yields CSVTQGDSYNSPLHF.